This passage covers 29 T cell receptor beta chains from one sample sequenced in a study of tumor-infiltrating lymphocytes in primary liver carcinoma. TCR beta cDNA was made from 500 ng total RNA with a constant-region primer. Slightly modified ARM-PCR served as the procedure for the TCR beta libraries. These libraries came from three rounds of nested multiplex PCR. Two initial PCR rounds of approximately 10 cycles each paired TRBV1-TRBV30 forward primers with a C-beta reverse primer. A single record per CDR3 protein comes from TCRdb applying MiXCR to the multiplex PCR reads. The sample carries 200,000 or so distinct CDR3 sequences, around 60% recorded once. The study extracted blood RNA from unsorted whole blood and also extracted germline DNA. The specimen sequenced was peripheral blood. These receptors originate from a woman aged 55 to 70 with primary liver carcinoma and hepatitis B virus infection.

This clonotype was seen many times. The chain links TRBV6-5 to TRBJ2-1, with 11 bases aligning to TRBD2. Germline CDR1 is MNHEY and CDR2 is SVGAGI. The CDR3 loop spans 16 amino acids. V was clipped by 5 bases and J by 2 bases; unmatched bases: 5. In DNA, the CDR3 is TGTGCCAGCAGTACCTTGGGACTAGCGGCCTACAATGAGCAGTTCTTC. It yields the protein CASSTLGLAAYNEQFF.

A word on this clonotype: Because the CDR3 is missing its conserved closing phenylalanine or tryptophan, this is likely a read error. The chain employs TRBV28 and TRBJ2-7; 16 positions agree with TRBD2. Germline CDR1 MDHEN, CDR2 SYDVKM. CDR3 size: 19 residues. The V gene end was trimmed by 2 bases and the J gene end by 3 bases; junction bases not matched to a gene: 10. The CDR3 loop reads CASSLGTSGRATMIYEQYL. The CDR3 DNA follows: TGTGCCAGCAGTTTAGGGACTAGCGGGAGGGCCACGATGATCTACGAGCAGTACTTA.

Concerning this clonotype itself: This may come from a read error, since a much larger clone is one base off. The chain combines TRBV6-1 with TRBJ2-3; 7 positions agree with TRBD2. V dropped 2 bases and J dropped 1; count of bases not matched to a gene: 15. Germline V CDR1 and CDR2: MNHNS, SASEGT. This CDR3 region has 19 residues. CDR3 DNA: TGTGCCAGCAGTGAATACGGGGCGGGAGACCCTGGGGGCACAGATACGCAGTATTTT. Translating gives CASSEYGAGDPGGTDTQYF.

V is TRBV11-2 and J is TRBJ1-2; no firm D call. Trimming cost V 0 bases and J 8 bases, with 19 bases left between them. This CDR3 is built from 16 residues. Germline CDR1 is SGHAT and CDR2 is FQNNGV. CDR3 DNA sequence: TGTGCCAGCAGCTTAGATCCGGTAGCCTATTCTCGAGGCTACACCTTC. It encodes CASSLDPVAYSRGYTF.

As concerns this clonotype: A much larger clone lies a single base off, so this may be a read error. The CDR3 loop reads CASSRSLNAYTQYF. CDR3 nucleotide sequence: TGTGCCAGCAGCCGATCCCTAAACGCATATACGCAGTATTTT. This chain links TRBV12-3 or TRBV12-4 with TRBJ2-3, with unresolved D. V shed 6 bases and J shed 7 bases, with 17 bases lying between them. The CDR3 is 14 residues long.

J is TRBJ2-7 and V is TRBV11-2; 11 positions agree with TRBD2. CDR3 length: 14 amino acids. Losses at the gene ends were 5 bases for V and 7 bases for J; bases not matched to a gene: 7. Germline V gene lookup returns CDR1 SGHAT and CDR2 FQNNGV. The CDR3 is CASSRLAGGVEQYF. CDR3 bases: TGTGCCAGCAGCAGGCTAGCGGGGGGCGTGGAGCAGTACTTC. The full variable domain, rest sourced from reference TRBV11-2 and TRBJ2-7, is EAGVAQSPRYKIIEKRQSVAFWCNPISGHATLYWYQQILGQGPKLLIQFQNNGVVDDSQLPKDRFSAERLKGVDSTLKIQPAKLEDSAVYLCASSRLAGGVEQYFGPGTRLTVT.

This clonotype is a singleton in its sample. This may arise from a read error, as a much more abundant clone is one base away. V usage is TRBV6-4 and J usage is TRBJ2-3; D is possibly TRBD1 (5 bases). There are 13 residues in the CDR3. Per germline, CDR1 MRHNA and CDR2 SNTAGT. CDR3 in amino acids: CASCDSGTDTQYF. The CDR3 region has the DNA TGTGCCAGCTGTGACTCAGGGACAGATACGCAGTATTTT.

About this clonotype: A read error may explain this, as a much larger clone is one base away. The J gene is TRBJ1-4, the V gene TRBV6-1, with D perhaps matching TRBD1 (6 bases). The CDR3 length is 18 residues. In germline, CDR1 is MNHNS, CDR2 SASEGT. The CDR3 DNA sequence: TGTGCCAGCAGTGAAGCGTCGGCAGGGGCGCTTCTCCATGAAAGACTGTTTTTT. Translation: CASSEASAGALLHERLFF.

As for this clonotype: A much larger clonotype is one base distant, so this may be a read error. The chain couples TRBV29-1 to TRBJ1-1; D is unclear. Looked up from germline, CDR1 is SQVTM and CDR2 is ANQGSEA. This CDR3 spans 14 amino acids. CDR3 in amino acids: CSVEDFGGYTEASF. In DNA, the CDR3 is TGCAGCGTTGAAGATTTTGGTGGGTACACTGAAGCTTCCTTT.

To note about this clonotype: A read error is possible here, since a much larger clone lies one base away. V gene TRBV4-2 combines with J gene TRBJ1-5; maybe TRBD1 (6 bases). This CDR3 has 15 residues. Germline CDR1 is LGHNA and CDR2 is YNFKEQ. V shed 1 base and J shed 8 bases, with 15 bases lying between them. The CDR3 DNA is TGTGCCAGCAGCCAAGGTTTAGGGGGGGTTGAGCCCCAGCATTTT. Translating it yields CASSQGLGGVEPQHF.

A word on this clonotype: A much larger clonotype is one base distant, so this may be a read error. The rearrangement joins TRBV6-5 to TRBJ1-4, with TRBD1 matching 7 bases. Germline lookup yields CDR1 MNHEY and CDR2 SVGAGI. Unmatched junction bases numbered 11, after V lost 6 bases and J lost 10 bases. The CDR3 has 14 amino acids. The CDR3 loop is CASSQTGYFGKLFF. CDR3 DNA: TGTGCCAGCAGCCAGACAGGGTATTTCGGAAAACTGTTTTTT.

Concerning this clonotype itself: A clone one base away is much larger, so this may be a read error. V and J are TRBV4-1 and TRBJ2-3; 12 bases are a match to TRBD2. The V gene's germline CDR1 is MGHRA and CDR2 YSYEKL. The J segment lost 5 bases and the V segment lost 4 bases, leaving 4 bases of the junction unmatched. The CDR3 contains 15 residues. The CDR3: CASSLELAGGDTQYF. CDR3 DNA sequence: TGCGCCAGCAGCCTCGAACTAGCGGGAGGAGATACGCAGTATTTT.

On this clonotype itself: The final CDR3 position lacks the conserved phenylalanine or tryptophan, pointing to a likely read error. This chain joins TRBV11-2 and TRBJ2-7; tentatively, D is TRBD1 (5 bases). The CDR3 has 13 residues. Germline CDR1 and CDR2: SGHAT and FQNNGV. In DNA, the CDR3 is TGTGCCGGCAGCCGCACAGGAACCTACGAGCAGTACCTC. Protein: CAGSRTGTYEQYL.

Turning to this clonotype: A read error may explain this, as a much larger clone is one base away. V usage is TRBV20-1 and J usage is TRBJ2-7; D might be TRBD1 (5 bases). CDR1 is DFQATT and CDR2 is SNEGSKA in the germline V gene (reference sequence). The CDR3 has 14 residues. The V end was cut by 2 bases, the J end by 1 base, with 12 bases between. The CDR3 sequence is CSARSRDISYEQYF. The CDR3 coding sequence is TGCAGTGCTAGAAGCAGGGATATATCCTACGAGCAGTACTTC.

The V and J genes are TRBV28 and TRBJ1-1; 8 nucleotides match TRBD1. Germline CDR1 reads MDHEN; CDR2 reads SYDVKM. This CDR3 is 16 amino acids long. The CDR3 bases are TGTGCTAGCGTACGGTTAACAGGGGGGCGTATTAATGAAGCTTTCTTT. Translating gives CASVRLTGGRINEAFF.

The J gene is TRBJ2-7, the V gene TRBV30, with D perhaps being TRBD1 or TRBD2 (5 bases each). V lost 0 bases to trimming and J lost 7 bases, with 19 bases between them. The CDR3 is made up of 15 amino acids. Per the germline V gene, CDR1 is GTSNPN and CDR2 is SVGIG (reference sequence). The CDR3 DNA reads as TGTGCCTGGAGTGTGGGGCGGGCCCTCCTCGGGGAGCAGTACTTC. It is translated as CAWSVGRALLGEQYF.

The sample holds many counts of this clonotype. The chain couples TRBV29-1 to TRBJ2-1; 13 bases agree with TRBD2. Per the germline V gene, CDR1 is SQVTM and CDR2 is ANQGSEA. This CDR3 is built from 14 residues. V was pared by 3 bases and J by 6 bases, with 2 bases of the junction left unmatched. CDR3 in DNA: TGCAGCGTTGAGGGACTAGCGGGGACCAATGAGCAGTTCTTC. It is translated as CSVEGLAGTNEQFF.

Of note for this clonotype: One end of the junction fails to match germline, which may point to a read error. The J gene is TRBJ2-1, the V gene TRBV5-6; D is possibly TRBD1 (5 bases). Germline V gene sequence: CDR1 SGHDT, CDR2 YYEEEE. The CDR3 length is 15 residues. CDR3 sequence (DNA): TGTGCCAGCAGTTTGGGGCTACACCGTAGGGATGAGCAGTTCTTC. Residues: CASSLGLHRRDEQFF.

As to this clonotype: It may be a read error: a sequence one base away is much more abundant. The rearrangement links TRBV5-4 to TRBJ2-1; 14 bases align to TRBD2. Germline CDR1 reads SGHNT; CDR2 reads YYREEE (reference sequence). The CDR3 totals 17 residues. In nucleotides, the CDR3 is TGTGCCAGCAGCACCGGGACTAGCGGGAGCTCCTACAATAAGCAGTTCTTC. It encodes CASSTGTSGSSYNKQFF.

Notes on this clonotype: A read error may explain this, as a much larger clone is one base away. The genes are TRBV29-1 and TRBJ2-3; D gene ambiguous. The germline V and J ends were trimmed by 7 bases and 4 bases, with 15 bases remaining between them. Per germline, CDR1 SQVTM and CDR2 ANQGSEA. There are 13 residues in the CDR3. The CDR3 loop is CSALTRKADTQYF. The CDR3 DNA follows: TGCAGCGCATTAACACGGAAGGCAGATACGCAGTATTTT.

This clonotype occurred many times. V usage is TRBV12-3 or TRBV12-4 and J usage is TRBJ1-5; TRBD1 aligns across 8 bases. V trimming: 5 bases; J trimming: 5 bases; junction bases outside the gene matches: 5. CDR3 size: 14 residues. CDR3 sequence (DNA): TGTGCCAGCAGTCCTACAGGGGGGGATCAGCCCCAGCATTTT. Encoded protein: CASSPTGGDQPQHF.

CDR3 nucleotide sequence: TGTGCCAGCAGTGAACAGGGGGTAAACACCATATATTTT. This codes for CASSEQGVNTIYF. The chain links TRBV2 to TRBJ1-3, with 7 bases that match TRBD1. Germline assignment: CDR1 SNHLY and CDR2 FYNNEI. Losses at the gene ends were 2 bases for V and 6 bases for J; bases not matched to a gene: 1. The CDR3 totals 13 residues.

About this clonotype: Given a much more abundant clone one base away, this may be a read error. This sequence joins TRBV10-3 and TRBJ1-1, with D possibly matching TRBD1 (5 bases). CDR1 is ENHRY, CDR2 SYGVKD, per germline. The CDR3 contains 15 residues. The CDR3: CAISESQGIDTEDFF. The DNA of the CDR3 is TGTGCCATCAGTGAGTCCCAGGGCATCGACACTGAAGATTTCTTT.

This clonotype appeared many times. The chain is built from TRBV5-1 and TRBJ1-1; TRBD1 matches at 8 bases. Germline V gene sequence: CDR1 SGHRS, CDR2 YFSETQ. V gave up 5 bases and J gave up 4 bases; unmatched junction bases: 13. This CDR3 region has 16 residues. The CDR3, as DNA: TGCGCCAGCAGTAGCAGGGGGCGCGGGTTGTCCACTGAAGCTTTCTTT. Amino acids: CASSSRGRGLSTEAFF.

This clonotype has at least ten counts. The rearrangement links TRBV29-1 to TRBJ2-5, with 9 nucleotides matching TRBD2. CDR1 and CDR2 (germline): SQVTM, ANQGSEA. Losses at the gene ends were 5 bases for V and 10 bases for J; bases not matched to a gene: 14. The CDR3 is 14 amino acids. The CDR3 DNA reads TGCAGCGTTAAACTCGGGACTAGCTCGGGCGACCAGTACTTC. Protein sequence: CSVKLGTSSGDQYF.

With regard to this clonotype: A read error may explain this, as a much larger clone is one base away. The chain is built from TRBV12-3 or TRBV12-4 and TRBJ2-7; no clear D gene. The CDR3 loop spans 12 amino acids. V was trimmed by 3 bases and J by 7 bases, leaving 10 bases between them. In DNA form, the CDR3 reads TGTGCCAGCAGTTTTCGGCAGTCTGAGCAGTACTTC. Amino acids: CASSFRQSEQYF.

This clonotype was counted only a few times. This chain joins TRBV7-8 and TRBJ2-2; no definite D call. The CDR3 is 15 amino acids. Germline loops: CDR1 SGHVS, CDR2 FQNEAQ. V lost 5 bases and J 3 bases, leaving 13 bases between the germline ends. The DNA of the CDR3 is TGTGCCAGCAGCCCCTACAGAGCCGACACCGGGGAGCTGTTTTTT. Amino acid sequence: CASSPYRADTGELFF.

The chain combines TRBV7-8 with TRBJ1-1; D possibly corresponds to TRBD1 (6 bases). The germline CDR1 and CDR2 sequences are SGHVS and FQNEAQ. The CDR3 runs 12 residues. The V end was cut by 1 base, the J end by 10 bases, with 10 bases between. The CDR3 DNA reads as TGTGCCAGCAGCTTAGTGAGGGGGAGAGCTTTCTTT. Protein: CASSLVRGRAFF.

Points on this clonotype: Its ends do not fully match the called genes, so a read error is possible. V usage is TRBV5-5 and J usage is TRBJ2-2; 10 bases agree with TRBD1. The CDR3 covers 15 residues. Germline V CDR1 and CDR2: SGHKS, YYEKEE (reference sequence). As DNA, the CDR3 is TGTCCCAGCAGGGCCGGGACAGGGGACACCGGAGAGCTGTTTTTT. This translates into CPSRAGTGDTGELFF.